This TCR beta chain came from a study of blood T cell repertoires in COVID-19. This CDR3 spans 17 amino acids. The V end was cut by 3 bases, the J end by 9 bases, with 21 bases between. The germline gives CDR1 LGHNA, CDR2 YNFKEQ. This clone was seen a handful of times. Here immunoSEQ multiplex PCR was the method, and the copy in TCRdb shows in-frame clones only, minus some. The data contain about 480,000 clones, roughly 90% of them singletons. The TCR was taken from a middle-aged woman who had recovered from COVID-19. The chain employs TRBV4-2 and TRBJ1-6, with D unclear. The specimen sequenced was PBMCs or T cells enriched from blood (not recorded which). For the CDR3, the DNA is TGTGCCAGCAGCCACCCTCCGAGGGTAGAGGTGGGTTCACCCCTCCACTTT. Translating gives CASSHPPRVEVGSPLHF.